The sequence of this TCR beta chain was determined in a study of T cells in Graves' hyperthyroidism and ophthalmopathy. About the study: Before any treatment, at initial diagnosis, peripheral blood was collected.

At least ten counts were recorded for this clonotype. Its antigen is still unknown. General study results and limits: Onset of ophthalmopathy came a median roughly 6.9 months after the model predicted it.

The germline V gene encodes CDR1 MDHEN and CDR2 SYDVKM. With 6 bases clipped from V and 2 bases from J, the junction kept 2 bases outside the gene matches. The CDR3 consists of 14 residues. Regions amplified from RNA transcripts were the TCR beta CDR3 regions. Carried out on the TCR CDR3, a first-round RT-PCR used the HTBI primer set. TCRdb reanalysed the multiplex PCR reads using MiXCR and keeps one entry per CDR3 protein. This sample has about 590,000 distinct CDR3 sequences; around a sixth occur once, and the top ten carry under 7.5%. The study left out patients who had uncontrolled infection, other autoimmune disease, pregnancy or lactation.

Sequencing input: blood. The receptor was isolated from a woman in her 30s with Graves' hyperthyroidism. This chain links TRBV28 with TRBJ1-5, with TRBD1 matching over 9 bases. The CDR3 is CASRRDRGNQPQHF. As DNA, the CDR3 is TGTGCCAGCAGGAGGGACAGGGGCAATCAGCCCCAGCATTTT.